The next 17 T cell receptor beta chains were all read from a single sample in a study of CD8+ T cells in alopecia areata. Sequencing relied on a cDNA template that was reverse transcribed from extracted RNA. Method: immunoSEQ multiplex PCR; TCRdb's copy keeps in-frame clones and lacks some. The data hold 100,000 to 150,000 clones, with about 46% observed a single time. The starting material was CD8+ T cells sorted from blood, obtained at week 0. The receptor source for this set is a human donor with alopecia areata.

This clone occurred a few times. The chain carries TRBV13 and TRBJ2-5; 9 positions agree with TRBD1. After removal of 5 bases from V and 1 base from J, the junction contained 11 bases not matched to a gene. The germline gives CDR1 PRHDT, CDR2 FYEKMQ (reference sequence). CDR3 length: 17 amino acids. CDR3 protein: CASSPRQGVSPQETQYF. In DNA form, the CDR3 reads TGTGCCAGCAGCCCTAGACAGGGGGTCAGCCCCCAAGAGACCCAGTACTTC.

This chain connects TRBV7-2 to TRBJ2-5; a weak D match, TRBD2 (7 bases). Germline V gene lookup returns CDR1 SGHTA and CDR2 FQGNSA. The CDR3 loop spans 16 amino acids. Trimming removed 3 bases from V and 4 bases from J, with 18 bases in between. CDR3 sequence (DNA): TGTGCCAGCAGCTTTCCAAGCGGGAAGGGGGGAGAGACCCAGTACTTC. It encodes CASSFPSGKGGETQYF.

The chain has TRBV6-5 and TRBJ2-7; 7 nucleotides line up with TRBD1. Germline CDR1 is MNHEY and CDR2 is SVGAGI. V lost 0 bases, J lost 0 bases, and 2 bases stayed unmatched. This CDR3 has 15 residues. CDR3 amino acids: CASSYSGDSSYEQYF. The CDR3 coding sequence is TGTGCCAGCAGTTACTCGGGGGACAGCTCCTACGAGCAGTACTTC.

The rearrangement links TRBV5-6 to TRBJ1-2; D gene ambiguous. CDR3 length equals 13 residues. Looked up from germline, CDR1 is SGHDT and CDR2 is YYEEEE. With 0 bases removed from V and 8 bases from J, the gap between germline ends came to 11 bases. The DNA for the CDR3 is TGTGCCAGCAGCTTGGAGTTGTCTATGGGCTACACCTTC. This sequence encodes CASSLELSMGYTF. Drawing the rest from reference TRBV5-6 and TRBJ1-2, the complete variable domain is DAGVTQSPTHLIKTRGQQVTLRCSPKSGHDTVSWYQQALGQGPQFIFQYYEEEERQRGNFPDRFSGHQFPNYSSELNVNALLLGDSALYLCASSLELSMGYTFGSGTRLTVV.

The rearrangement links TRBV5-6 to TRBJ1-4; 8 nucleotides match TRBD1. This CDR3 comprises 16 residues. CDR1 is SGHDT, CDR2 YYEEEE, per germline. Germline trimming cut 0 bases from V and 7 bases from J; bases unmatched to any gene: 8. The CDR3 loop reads CASSLDSDRAGEKLFF. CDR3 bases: TGTGCCAGCAGCTTGGACTCGGACAGGGCGGGTGAAAAACTGTTTTTT.

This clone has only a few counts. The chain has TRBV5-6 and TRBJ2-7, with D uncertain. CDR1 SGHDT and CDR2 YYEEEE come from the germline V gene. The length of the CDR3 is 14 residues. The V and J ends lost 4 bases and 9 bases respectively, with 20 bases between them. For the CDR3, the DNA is TGTGCCAGCAGCCTGGACGGAAGGGTGAAAGGGCAGTACTTC. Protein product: CASSLDGRVKGQYF.

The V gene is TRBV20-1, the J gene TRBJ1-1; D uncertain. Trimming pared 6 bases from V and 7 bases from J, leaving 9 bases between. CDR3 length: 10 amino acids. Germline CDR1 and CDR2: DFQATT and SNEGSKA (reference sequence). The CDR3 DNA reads TGCAGTGCCAGCAGGTATGAAGCTTTCTTT. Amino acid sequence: CSASRYEAFF.

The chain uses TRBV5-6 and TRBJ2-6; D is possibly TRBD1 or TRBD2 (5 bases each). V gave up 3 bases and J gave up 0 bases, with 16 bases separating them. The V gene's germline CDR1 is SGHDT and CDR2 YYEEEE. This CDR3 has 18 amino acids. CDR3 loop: CASSWATGTSSGANVLTF. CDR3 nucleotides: TGTGCCAGCAGCTGGGCGACCGGGACCAGCTCTGGGGCCAACGTCCTGACTTTC.

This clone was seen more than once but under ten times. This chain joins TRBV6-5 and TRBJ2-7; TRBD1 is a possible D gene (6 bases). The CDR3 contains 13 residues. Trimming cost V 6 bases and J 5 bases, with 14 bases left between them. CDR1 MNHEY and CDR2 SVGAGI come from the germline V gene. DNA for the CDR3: TGTGCCAGCAGCTCTGACAGGTCCCACGAGCAGTACTTC. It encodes CASSSDRSHEQYF.

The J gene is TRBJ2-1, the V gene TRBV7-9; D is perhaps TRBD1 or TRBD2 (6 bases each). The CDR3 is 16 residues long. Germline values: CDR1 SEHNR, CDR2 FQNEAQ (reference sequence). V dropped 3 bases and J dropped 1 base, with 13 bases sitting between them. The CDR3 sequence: CASSLGPGASYNEQFF. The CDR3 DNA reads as TGTGCCAGCAGCTTGGGTCCGGGGGCGTCCTACAATGAGCAGTTCTTC.

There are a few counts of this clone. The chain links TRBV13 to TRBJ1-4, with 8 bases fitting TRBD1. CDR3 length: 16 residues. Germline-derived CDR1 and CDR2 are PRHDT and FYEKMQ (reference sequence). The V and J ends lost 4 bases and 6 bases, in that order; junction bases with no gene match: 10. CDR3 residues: CASSSSGTGADEKLFF. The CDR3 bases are TGTGCCAGCAGCTCTTCCGGGACAGGCGCCGATGAAAAACTGTTTTTT.

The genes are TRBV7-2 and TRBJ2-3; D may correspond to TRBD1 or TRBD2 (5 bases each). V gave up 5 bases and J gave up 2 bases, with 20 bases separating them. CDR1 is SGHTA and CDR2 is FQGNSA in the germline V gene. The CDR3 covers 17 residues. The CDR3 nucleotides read TGTGCCAGCAGCGCACCCGCCTGGGGGATTTACACAGATACGCAGTATTTT. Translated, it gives CASSAPAWGIYTDTQYF.

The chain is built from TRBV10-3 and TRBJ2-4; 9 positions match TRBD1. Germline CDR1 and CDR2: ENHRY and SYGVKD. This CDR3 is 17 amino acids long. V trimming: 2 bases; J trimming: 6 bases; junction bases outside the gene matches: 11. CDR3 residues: CAISEGYGTGRGNIQYF. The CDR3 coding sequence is TGTGCCATCAGTGAGGGATATGGGACAGGGCGAGGAAACATTCAGTACTTC.

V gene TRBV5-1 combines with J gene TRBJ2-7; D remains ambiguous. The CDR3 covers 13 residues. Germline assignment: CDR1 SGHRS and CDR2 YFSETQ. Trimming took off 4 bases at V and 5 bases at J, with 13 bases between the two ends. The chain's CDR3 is CASSPDGFNEQYF. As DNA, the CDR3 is TGCGCCAGCAGCCCGGACGGTTTCAACGAGCAGTACTTC.

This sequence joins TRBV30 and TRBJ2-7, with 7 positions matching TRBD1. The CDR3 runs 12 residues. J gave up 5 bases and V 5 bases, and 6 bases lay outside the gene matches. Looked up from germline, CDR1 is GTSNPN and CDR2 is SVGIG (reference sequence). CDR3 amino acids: CAWRDRDDEQYF. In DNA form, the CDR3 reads TGTGCCTGGCGTGACAGGGACGACGAGCAGTACTTC.

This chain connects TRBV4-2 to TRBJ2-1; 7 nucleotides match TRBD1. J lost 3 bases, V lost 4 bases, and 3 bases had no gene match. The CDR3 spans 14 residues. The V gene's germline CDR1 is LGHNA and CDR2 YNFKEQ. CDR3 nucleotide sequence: TGTGCCAGCAGCCCTTGGGACAGCTACAATGAGCAGTTCTTC. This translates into CASSPWDSYNEQFF.

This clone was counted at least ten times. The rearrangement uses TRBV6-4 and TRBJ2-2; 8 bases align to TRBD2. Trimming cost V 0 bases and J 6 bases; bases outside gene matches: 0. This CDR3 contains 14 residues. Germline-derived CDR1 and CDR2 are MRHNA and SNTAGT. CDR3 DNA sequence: TGTGCCAGCAGTGACTCAGCGGGGGCCGGGGAGCTGTTTTTT. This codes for CASSDSAGAGELFF.